The 15 T cell receptor beta chains below come from one sample, sequenced in a study of identical twins. One entry per CDR3 protein results from TCRdb running MiXCR on the 5' RACE reads. The repertoire has hundreds of thousands of distinct CDR3 sequences, roughly 20% of them found once; the top ten carry around 13%. The same sample was also studied in work on T cells expressing NK-cell markers.

Sequencing was performed on PBMCs. These receptors all come from a woman between 18 and 30 years old in good health.

The V gene is TRBV20-1, the J gene TRBJ2-1, with TRBD2 matching over 13 bases. The germline gives CDR1 DFQATT, CDR2 SNEGSKA (reference sequence). V lost 2 bases to trimming and J lost 4 bases; unmatched junction nucleotides: 2. This CDR3 has 15 residues. The CDR3 region is CSARTSGGAYNEQFF. The CDR3 region has the DNA TGCAGTGCTAGAACTAGCGGGGGGGCTTACAATGAGCAGTTCTTC.

The chain links TRBV6-1 to TRBJ2-7; no firm D call. Germline V CDR1 and CDR2: MNHNS, SASEGT. The CDR3 runs to 13 residues. V was shortened by 6 bases and J by 5 bases, with 14 bases between the two germline ends. The DNA for the CDR3 is TGTGCCAGCAGGAACTACCGTCGGGACGAGCAGTACTTC. Amino acids: CASRNYRRDEQYF.

Only a few counts were recorded for this clonotype. The chain joins TRBV28 to TRBJ2-2; perhaps TRBD1 as D (6 bases). V gave up 4 bases and J gave up 4 bases, with 10 bases separating them. Germline assignment: CDR1 MDHEN and CDR2 SYDVKM. The CDR3 consists of 14 residues. Here the CDR3 DNA reads TGTGCCAGCAGTTGGACAGCGACCACCGGGGAGCTGTTTTTT. Translated, it gives CASSWTATTGELFF.

In its sample, this clonotype was seen many times. One junction end disagrees with the germline gene, perhaps due to a read error. The rearrangement links TRBV5-1 to TRBJ2-7; D is unclear. This CDR3 comprises 12 residues. Germline CDR1 is SGHRS and CDR2 is YFSETQ. The CDR3 sequence is CASSPPGDEQYF. The CDR3 nucleotides are TGTGCCAGCAGCCCCCCCGGCGACGAGCAGTACTTC.

The chain's CDR3 is CASSLGRGPRDTQYF. DNA for the CDR3: TGCGCCAGCAGCTTAGGTAGAGGCCCGCGGGATACGCAGTATTTT. The chain recombines TRBV5-1 with TRBJ2-3; the D is unclear. Germline V CDR1 and CDR2: SGHRS, YFSETQ. Trimming took off 2 bases at V and 6 bases at J, with 16 bases between the two ends. This CDR3 is built from 15 residues.

V usage is TRBV15 and J usage is TRBJ2-3; D remains unclear. This CDR3 is built from 14 residues. The germline V gene encodes CDR1 LNHNV and CDR2 YYDKDF (reference sequence). Trimming cost V 0 bases and J 4 bases, with 8 bases left between them. CDR3 DNA: TGTGCCACCAGCAGAGATCTGTCCTCAGATACGCAGTATTTT. The encoded protein is CATSRDLSSDTQYF.

This clonotype has ten or more counts. This rearrangement joins TRBV12-3 or TRBV12-4 to TRBJ1-1; no clear D. V gave up 8 bases and J gave up 1 base, with 17 bases separating them. There are 15 residues in the CDR3. CDR3 bases: TGTGCCAGCGGCTGGACTACGGATGAGAACACTGAAGCTTTCTTT. It translates to CASGWTTDENTEAFF.

The V gene is TRBV5-1, the J gene TRBJ2-3, with D tentatively TRBD1 (5 bases). Germline V gene sequence: CDR1 SGHRS, CDR2 YFSETQ. The CDR3 spans 11 residues. Trimming took off 4 bases at V and 14 bases at J, with 14 bases between the two ends. The CDR3 coding sequence is TGCGCCAGCAGCCGGCAGGGTCAGTCGTATTTT. Amino acid sequence: CASSRQGQSYF.

The chain uses TRBV6-1 and TRBJ2-3, with a possible D match to TRBD1 (6 bases). This CDR3 has 18 amino acids. The germline CDR1 and CDR2 sequences are MNHNS and SASEGT. Trimming cost V 4 bases and J 1 base, with 21 bases left between them. The CDR3 here is CASSAPITQGRGTDTQYF. Written as DNA, the CDR3 is TGTGCCAGCAGTGCTCCGATTACACAGGGTAGGGGCACAGATACGCAGTATTTT.

This clonotype was seen at least ten times. The V call is TRBV12-3 or TRBV12-4, the J call TRBJ1-5; no clear D. V was cut by 2 bases and J by 7 bases, with 3 bases left in between. This CDR3 has 11 amino acids. The CDR3 spells CASSLSQPQHF. The CDR3 nucleotides read TGTGCCAGCAGTTTATCCCAGCCCCAGCATTTT.

The sample holds many counts of this clonotype. The V gene is TRBV12-3 or TRBV12-4, the J gene TRBJ2-2, with TRBD2 matching 8 bases. CDR3 length: 16 residues. V lost 5 bases to trimming and J lost 5 bases; unmatched junction nucleotides: 10. Here the CDR3 DNA reads TGTGCCAGCAGTCCTCTCGGACTAGCTCGAACCGGGGAGCTGTTTTTT. Protein sequence: CASSPLGLARTGELFF.

V and J are TRBV20-1 and TRBJ2-6; D is uncertain. V gave up 5 bases and J gave up 1 base, with 9 bases separating them. There are 14 residues in the CDR3. The germline V gene has CDR1 DFQATT and CDR2 SNEGSKA (reference sequence). CDR3 sequence: CSAYDGSGANVLTF. Here the CDR3 DNA reads TGCAGTGCTTACGACGGGTCTGGGGCCAACGTCCTGACTTTC.

This clonotype was detected only a few times. V usage is TRBV10-3 and J usage is TRBJ2-7, with 10 nucleotides matching TRBD2. The CDR3 extends over 14 amino acids. V lost 6 bases and J lost 2; bases outside the gene matches: 4. Germline CDR1 is ENHRY and CDR2 is SYGVKD. The CDR3, as DNA: TGTGCCATCAGAAATCTAGCGGGAGCCTACGAGCAGTACTTC. This gives the protein CAIRNLAGAYEQYF.

V gene TRBV19 combines with J gene TRBJ2-7; TRBD1 might be the D (6 bases). The CDR3 is 13 residues long. Germline V lookup: CDR1 LNHDA, CDR2 SQIVND (reference sequence). V shed 3 bases and J shed 5 bases, with 11 bases lying between them. In DNA, the CDR3 is TGTGCCAGTAGTATCAGCAGGGGCGACGAGCAGTACTTC. Protein sequence: CASSISRGDEQYF.

The gene calls are TRBV6-1 and TRBJ2-6, with D maybe TRBD1 (5 bases). Germline CDR1 reads MNHNS; CDR2 reads SASEGT. There are 15 residues in the CDR3. V was trimmed by 7 bases and J by 0 bases, leaving 10 bases between them. CDR3 bases: TGTGCCAGCAACCTACAGGCCTCTGGGGCCAACGTCCTGACTTTC. Amino acids: CASNLQASGANVLTF.